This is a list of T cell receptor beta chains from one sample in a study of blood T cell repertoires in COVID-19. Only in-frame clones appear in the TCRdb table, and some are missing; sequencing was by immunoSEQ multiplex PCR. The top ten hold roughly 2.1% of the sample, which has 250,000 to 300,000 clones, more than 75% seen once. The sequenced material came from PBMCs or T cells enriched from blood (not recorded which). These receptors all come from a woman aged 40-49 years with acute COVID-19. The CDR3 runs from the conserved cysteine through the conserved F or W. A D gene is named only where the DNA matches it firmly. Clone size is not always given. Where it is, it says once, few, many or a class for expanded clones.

DNA: TGTGCCAGCAGTTTAAGGGAGTACTATGGCTACACCTTC; CDR3: CASSLREYYGYTF; size: -; length: 13; J: TRBJ1-2; D: -; V: TRBV12-3/TRBV12-4
DNA: TGTGCCAGCAGCCGGACTAGCGGGACGAGCTCCTACAATGAGCAGTTCTTC; CDR3: CASSRTSGTSSYNEQFF; size: -; length: 17; J: TRBJ2-1; D: TRBD2; V: TRBV9
DNA: TGTGCCAGCAGTAGAACAGGTAATCAGCCCCAGCATTTT; CDR3: CASSRTGNQPQHF; size: -; length: 13; J: TRBJ1-5; D: -; V: TRBV12-3/TRBV12-4
DNA: TGTGCCAGCAGCTTTGGGACTAGCGGGTACGAGCAGTACTTC; CDR3: CASSFGTSGYEQYF; size: -; length: 14; J: TRBJ2-7; D: TRBD2; V: TRBV5-8
DNA: TGTGCCAGCAGCTCCCCCGAGGGAGGGTCCTACGAGCAGTACTTC; CDR3: CASSSPEGGSYEQYF; size: -; length: 15; J: TRBJ2-7; D: TRBD2; V: TRBV7-9
DNA: TGTGCCAGCAGTCGAGACAGGGGCACTGAAGCTTTCTTT; CDR3: CASSRDRGTEAFF; size: -; length: 13; J: TRBJ1-1; D: TRBD1; V: TRBV5-4
DNA: TGTGCCAGCAGTTACTCGACCCCCGGGTACAATGAGCAGTTCTTC; CDR3: CASSYSTPGYNEQFF; size: -; length: 15; J: TRBJ2-1; D: -; V: TRBV6-5
DNA: TGTGCCAGCAGCCCTTCTACAGGGGGGTACGAGCAGTACTTC; CDR3: CASSPSTGGYEQYF; size: -; length: 14; J: TRBJ2-7; D: TRBD1; V: TRBV11-2
DNA: TGCGCCAGCAGCCAAAGAGGGGGGACTAGCGGGCGACTTTACAATGAGCAGTTCTTC; CDR3: CASSQRGGTSGRLYNEQFF; size: -; length: 19; J: TRBJ2-1; D: TRBD2; V: TRBV4-1
DNA: TGTGCCAGCAGCTCGAGGATGGGCTCCTACAATGAGCAGTTCTTC; CDR3: CASSSRMGSYNEQFF; size: -; length: 15; J: TRBJ2-1; D: -; V: TRBV11-2
DNA: TGTGCCAGCAGCTCCATTCGGGGTCTTAGCACAGATACGCAGTATTTT; CDR3: CASSSIRGLSTDTQYF; size: -; length: 16; J: TRBJ2-3; D: -; V: TRBV7-9
DNA: TGTGCCAGCACCTCGGGGTATTGGGAGCAGTACTTC; CDR3: CASTSGYWEQYF; size: -; length: 12; J: TRBJ2-7; D: -; V: TRBV28
DNA: TGCGCCAGCAGCCGAATGGACAGTCGCAATGAGCAGTTCTTC; CDR3: CASSRMDSRNEQFF; size: -; length: 14; J: TRBJ2-1; D: -; V: TRBV5-1
DNA: TGTGCCAGCAGTGGCAGAGACTCAAACTATGGCTACACCTTC; CDR3: CASSGRDSNYGYTF; size: -; length: 14; J: TRBJ1-2; D: -; V: TRBV2
DNA: TGTGCCAGCAGCTTTTGGGGGGTCAATCAGCCCCAGCATTTT; CDR3: CASSFWGVNQPQHF; size: -; length: 14; J: TRBJ1-5; D: -; V: TRBV5-4
DNA: TGCGCCAGCAGCTTGACAGGTTCGGGCCTCATGAACACTGAAGCTTTCTTT; CDR3: CASSLTGSGLMNTEAFF; size: -; length: 17; J: TRBJ1-1; D: -; V: TRBV5-1
DNA: TGTGCCAGCTCCAAGGGGGGGCGGAACACTGAAGCTTTCTTT; CDR3: CASSKGGRNTEAFF; size: -; length: 14; J: TRBJ1-1; D: -; V: TRBV28
DNA: TGTGCCAGCAGCCCGACGGACAGAAACTTTGAAGCTTTCTTT; CDR3: CASSPTDRNFEAFF; size: -; length: 14; J: TRBJ1-1; D: -; V: TRBV7-8
DNA: TGTGCCAGCAGTTTAACCGGGAGGACAGCGTACTTC; CDR3: CASSLTGRTAYF; size: -; length: 12; J: TRBJ2-7; D: -; V: TRBV7-9
DNA: TGTGCCAGCAGTGACGTAGGAGCGGTCCAAGAGACCCAGTACTTC; CDR3: CASSDVGAVQETQYF; size: once; length: 15; J: TRBJ2-5; D: -; V: TRBV2
DNA: TGTGCCAGCAGATCCGGAGGTGTGTCCTACAATGAGCAGTTCTTC; CDR3: CASRSGGVSYNEQFF; size: -; length: 15; J: TRBJ2-1; D: -; V: TRBV27
DNA: TGTGCCAGCAGTCGACGGACAGGGAACTATGGCTACACCTTC; CDR3: CASSRRTGNYGYTF; size: once; length: 14; J: TRBJ1-2; D: TRBD1; V: TRBV6-5
DNA: TGTGCCACCAGTGATATTGGCGGGCCAGCCCATGGCTACACCTTC; CDR3: CATSDIGGPAHGYTF; size: once; length: 15; J: TRBJ1-2; D: -; V: TRBV24-1
DNA: TGCGCCAGCAGCCAAGGACCCAGCGGGAGCTCCTACGAGCAGTACTTC; CDR3: CASSQGPSGSSYEQYF; size: -; length: 16; J: TRBJ2-7; D: TRBD2; V: TRBV4-1
DNA: TGTGCCAGCAGCGTCCAGGGGTTCGTCTATGGCTACACCTTC; CDR3: CASSVQGFVYGYTF; size: -; length: 14; J: TRBJ1-2; D: -; V: TRBV7-9
DNA: TGTGCCAGCAGCTTAGGGGGTGGGGAGGCCCAGTACTTC; CDR3: CASSLGGGEAQYF; size: -; length: 13; J: TRBJ2-5; D: -; V: TRBV11-3